The 2 T cell receptor beta chains below were found in one sample sequenced in a study of T cell responses to AZD1222 COVID-19 vaccine. Assay used: immunoSEQ multiplex PCR; TCRdb lists only in-frame clones, some missing. The profile shows 150,000 or so clones, 85% to 90% of them singletons. The material sequenced was peripheral blood, taken 28 days after the second dose of the MenACWY control vaccine. These receptors came from an adult who received the MenACWY meningococcal vaccine as a control.

CDR3 residues: CASSPRTGEDTGELFF. The CDR3 bases are TGTGCCAGCTCACCACGGACAGGGGAGGACACCGGGGAGCTGTTTTTT. This chain uses TRBV18 with TRBJ2-2, with 9 bases matching TRBD1. The CDR3 runs to 16 residues. The germline V gene has CDR1 KGHSH and CDR2 LQKENI. V gave up 1 base and J gave up 3 bases; unmatched junction bases: 3.

The CDR3 reads CASSESPGAYEQYF. CDR3 coding DNA: TGCGCCAGCAGTGAGTCTCCCGGCGCCTACGAGCAGTACTTC. The chain uses TRBV10-1 and TRBJ2-7; D is unresolved. Germline-derived CDR1 and CDR2 are WNHNN and SYGVQD (reference sequence). The CDR3 runs 14 residues. The V end was cut by 0 bases, the J end by 2 bases, with 8 bases between.